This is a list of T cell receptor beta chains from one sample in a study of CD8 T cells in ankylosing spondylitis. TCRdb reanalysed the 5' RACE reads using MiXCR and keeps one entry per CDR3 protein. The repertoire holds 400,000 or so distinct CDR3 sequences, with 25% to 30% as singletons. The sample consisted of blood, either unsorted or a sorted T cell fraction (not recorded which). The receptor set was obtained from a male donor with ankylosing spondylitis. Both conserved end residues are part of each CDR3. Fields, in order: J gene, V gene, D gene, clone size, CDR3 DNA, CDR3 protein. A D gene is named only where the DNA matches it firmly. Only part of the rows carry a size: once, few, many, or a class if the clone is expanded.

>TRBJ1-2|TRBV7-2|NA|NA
TGTGCCAGCAGCCTGCGGACGGATTATGGCTACACCTTC
CASSLRTDYGYTF
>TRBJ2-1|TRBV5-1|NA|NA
TGCGCCAGCAGCTTGATGCCTAGCCAGGATGAGCAGTTCTTC
CASSLMPSQDEQFF
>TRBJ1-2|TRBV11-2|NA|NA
TGTGCCAGCAGCTTAGCCCTACGTCAGGAGTATGGCTACACCTTC
CASSLALRQEYGYTF
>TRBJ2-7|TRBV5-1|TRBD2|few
TGCGCCAGCAGCTTGGTTCCTAGCGGAAACTACGAGCAGTACTTC
CASSLVPSGNYEQYF
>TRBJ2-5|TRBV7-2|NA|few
TGTGCCAGCAGCTTAGTAGCGGCACTCCAAGAGACCCAGTACTTC
CASSLVAALQETQYF
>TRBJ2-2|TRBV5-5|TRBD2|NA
TGTGCCAGCCCCGCCAGCGGGAGGGCAGGCGGGGAGCTGTTTTTT
CASPASGRAGGELFF
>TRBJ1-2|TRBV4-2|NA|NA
TGTGCCAGCAGCTCCGCCGACAGGCCCTATGGCTACACCTTC
CASSSADRPYGYTF
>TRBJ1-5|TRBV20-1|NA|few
TGCAGTGCTTCTGACAGGTCCCTCGGGAGTTATAGCAATCAGCCCCAGCATTTT
CSASDRSLGSYSNQPQHF
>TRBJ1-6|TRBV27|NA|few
TGTGCCAGCAGTTTAAATCTCTGGGGGCGGGATAATTCACCCCTCCACTTT
CASSLNLWGRDNSPLHF
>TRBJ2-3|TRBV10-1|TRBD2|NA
TGCGCCAGCAGTGACCCTAGCGGGCTCCGCACAGATACGCAGTATTTT
CASSDPSGLRTDTQYF
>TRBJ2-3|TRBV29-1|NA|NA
TGCAGCGTTGGCGATGGGACCGCCGTTGATACGCAGTATTTT
CSVGDGTAVDTQYF
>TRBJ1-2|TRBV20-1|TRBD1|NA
TGCAGTGCTGTTCCGACGGGACAGGGGAACTATGGCTACACCTTC
CSAVPTGQGNYGYTF
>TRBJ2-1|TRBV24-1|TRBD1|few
TGTGCCACCAGTGACTATGGGACAGGGGCCTACAATGAGCAGTTCTTC
CATSDYGTGAYNEQFF
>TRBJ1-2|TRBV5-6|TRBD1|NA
TGTGCCAGCAGCTCGGACAGGGGGTACTCTGGCTACACCTTC
CASSSDRGYSGYTF
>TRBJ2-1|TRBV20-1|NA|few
TGCAGTGCTAGAGTGGGGATAAGCTCCTACAATGAGCAGTTCTTC
CSARVGISSYNEQFF
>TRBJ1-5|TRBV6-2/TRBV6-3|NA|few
TGTGCCAGCAGTTACTCTGAGTTCCCTACTCTCCCATATAGTATCTACTTCAATCAGCCCCAGCATTTT
CASSYSEFPTLPYSIYFNQPQHF
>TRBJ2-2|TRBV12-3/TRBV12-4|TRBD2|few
TGTGCCAGCACTTTACTAGCGGGAGGGGACACCGGGGAGCTGTTTTTT
CASTLLAGGDTGELFF
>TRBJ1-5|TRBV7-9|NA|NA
TGTGCCAGCAGCTTTAGTGTAGGGGATCAGCCCCAGCATTTT
CASSFSVGDQPQHF
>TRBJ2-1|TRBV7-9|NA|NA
TGTGCCAGCAGCTCGGGACTCCCGGGATGGAATGAGCAGTTCTTC
CASSSGLPGWNEQFF
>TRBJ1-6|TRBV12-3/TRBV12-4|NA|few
TGTGCCAGCAGTACGGGAGGGCCCCTCCACTTT
CASSTGGPLHF
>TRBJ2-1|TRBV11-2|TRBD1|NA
TGTGCCAGCAGCTTTAAGGACAGGGGAATAGGGGCCTACAATGAGCAGTTCTTC
CASSFKDRGIGAYNEQFF
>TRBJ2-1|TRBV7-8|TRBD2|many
TGTGCCAGCAGCTTAGGAGGGACTAGCGGGAGGTACAATGAGCAGTTCTTC
CASSLGGTSGRYNEQFF
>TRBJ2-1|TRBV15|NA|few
TGTGCCACCAGCAGAGAGAGTGGAGGATACAATGAGCAGTTCTTC
CATSRESGGYNEQFF
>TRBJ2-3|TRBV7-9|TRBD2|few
TGTGCCAGCAGCTATGGACTAGAAGGAGATACGCAGTATTTT
CASSYGLEGDTQYF